This T cell receptor (beta chain) was captured in a study of blood T cell repertoires in COVID-19. Study details: Both acute and convalescent COVID-19 samples were obtained from the United States, Italy and Spain. Sources were T cells, B-cell-depleted T cells, or PBMCs; the material itself was cDNA or gDNA.

Original processing methods: Estimated nucleated cell counts came from reference gene primer amplification. Clones were read by immunoSEQ multiplex PCR, and TCRdb kept only the in-frame ones, dropping some. V and J calls plus clone size are reproduced from that table; the DNA served to infer D and trimming. The sample yields around 200,000 clones, approximately 87% seen once. V trimming: 3 bases; J trimming: 4 bases; junction bases outside the gene matches: 12. The length of the CDR3 is 17 residues. In germline, CDR1 is SGHNT, CDR2 YYREEE (reference sequence). V is TRBV5-4 and J is TRBJ2-2, with 7 positions matching TRBD1. Sequenced input: peripheral blood. The sequence derives from a man in his forties or fifties with active or convalescent COVID-19. Written as DNA, the CDR3 is TGTGCCAGCAGCTCCCTAAACAGGGGTAGGGGCACCGGGGAGCTGTTTTTT. Translating gives CASSSLNRGRGTGELFF.